Sequencing of this TCR beta chain was carried out in a study of neurological immune-mediated disorders (dated 2019 in TCRdb). With respect to the entire study: Using UMI-based sequencing, the study compared peripheral blood TCR-beta repertoires from patients with HTLV-I-associated myelopathy (HAM/TSP), patients with multiple sclerosis, and healthy controls. The 95 to 120 TCR-beta libraries covered PBMC samples along with longitudinal samples, technical triplicates, and paired sorted CD4+ and CD8+ T-cell subsets. Longitudinal HAM/TSP and healthy donors were sampled at 3 time-points each (roughly 3-40 month intervals). The cohort was made up of around 70 subjects, consisting of roughly 14 HAM/TSP patients, approximately 35 multiple sclerosis patients and about 20 healthy controls. General findings and caveats noted by the study authors: TCR clonal expansion was highest in HAM/TSP patients and lowest in MS patients, with MS patients falling below even healthy controls. No identical CDR3 amino acid sequences were found to be shared among expanded clones across subjects, suggesting that TCR-beta repertoires were private in all groups.

With regard to this clonotype: Its antigen is not yet known. Base qualities are missing; no much larger clone stands one base away.

The time point tag for this specimen amounts to: longitudinal time-point 1 (baseline). Healthy controls were blood bank volunteers in Maryland, USA. For the unsorted PBMC libraries, 2 million PBMCs were stored in RNAlater at -80 degrees C until RNA extraction and were used to generate the libraries. Peripheral blood was subjected to Ficoll-Hypaque density gradient centrifugation to isolate PBMCs, which were then cryopreserved in liquid nitrogen. cDNA was synthesized by template-switch 5'RACE using a primer carrying a 10-nucleotide random unique molecular identifier by which each TCR transcript was tagged. Over 170 million TCR-beta sequences, covering 15-18 subjects, were produced in each sequencing run. The RNeasy kit was used for extraction of total RNA. TCR-beta VDJ regions were amplified with primers for the TCR constant region and the 5'RACE anchor, using the KAPA Real-time Library Amplification kit. Sample indexes and Illumina adaptors were added in a first PCR, after which library yield was increased in a second PCR. The roughly 650 bp TCR product was size-selected on a 2% E-gel SizeSelection system after Ampure bead purification. Before pooling, library quality was checked on a Bioanalyzer, concentration was measured with Qubit, and libraries were quantified with the Kapa Library Quantification kit. An Illumina HiSeq 2500 sequenced the libraries paired-end 2 x 150 bp. To increase sequence diversity, roughly 24-32% phiX was spiked into each library pool. The original methods were these. Quality-filtered reads were processed with the UMI-based MiGEC pipeline, and over 90% of raw TCR sequences were removed by the MiGEC pipeline during error correction. VDJ genes were aligned to IMGT germline references, and clonotypes were defined by unique CDR3 amino acid sequence plus V-J genes. VDJtools evaluated clonal expansion, Shannon diversity and CDR3 relatedness (CalcPairwiseDistances, ClusterSamples); CLCbio workbench built phylogenetic trees. Using coefficient-of-variation modelling across technical triplicates, the study counted a clone as expanded if it had at least 8 unique UMIs. TCRdb reworked the public reads: Q25 trimming with fastp, MiXCR clone assembly, productive beta chains retained. Entries that share a CDR3 protein sequence are merged under the most common genes and DNA. TCRdb's processing, not the authors', yielded these V and J calls. A total of tens of thousands of distinct CDR3 sequences appear in this sample, about 10% of them only once. More than 9% of the sample rests with the top ten.

Specimen: PBMCs. This sequence originates from a young man in good health.

This receptor carries the CDR3 CASSRELTEAFF. In nucleotides, the sequence is TGTGCCAGCAGTAGGGAACTCACTGAAGCTTTCTTT. This sequence uses TRBV6-5 and TRBJ1-1; the D gene lacks a confident call. Trimming removed 5 bases from V and 4 bases from J, leaving 8 bases between the germline ends. The germline V gene specifies MNHEY as CDR1 and SVGAGI as CDR2. Spanning cysteine to phenylalanine, the CDR3 consists of 12 amino acids. Left in the record is the CDR3 DNA by itself, 36 bases read in frame from the first base.